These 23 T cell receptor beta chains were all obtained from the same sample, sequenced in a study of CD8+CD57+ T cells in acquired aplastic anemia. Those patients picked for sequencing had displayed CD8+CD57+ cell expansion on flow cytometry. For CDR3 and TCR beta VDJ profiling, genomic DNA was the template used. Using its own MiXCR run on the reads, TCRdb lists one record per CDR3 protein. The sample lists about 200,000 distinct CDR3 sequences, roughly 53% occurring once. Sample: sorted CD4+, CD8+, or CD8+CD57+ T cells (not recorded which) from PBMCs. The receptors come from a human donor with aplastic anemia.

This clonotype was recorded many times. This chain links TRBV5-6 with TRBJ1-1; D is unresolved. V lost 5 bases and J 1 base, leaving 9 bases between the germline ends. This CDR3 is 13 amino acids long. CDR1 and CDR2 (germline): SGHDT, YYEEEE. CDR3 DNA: TGTGCCAGCAGTTCTGAGAAGAACACTGAAGCTTTCTTT. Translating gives CASSSEKNTEAFF.

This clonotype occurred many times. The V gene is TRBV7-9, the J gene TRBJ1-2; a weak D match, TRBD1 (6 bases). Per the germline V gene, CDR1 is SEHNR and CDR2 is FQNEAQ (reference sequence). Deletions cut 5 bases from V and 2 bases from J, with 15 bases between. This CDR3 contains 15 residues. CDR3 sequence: CASSPYPQGNYGYTF. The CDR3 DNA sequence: TGTGCCAGCAGCCCCTACCCTCAGGGGAACTATGGCTACACCTTC.

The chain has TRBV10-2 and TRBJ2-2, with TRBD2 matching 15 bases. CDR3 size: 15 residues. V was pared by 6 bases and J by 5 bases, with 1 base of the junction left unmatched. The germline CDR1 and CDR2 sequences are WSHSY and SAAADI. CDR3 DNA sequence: TGCGCCAGCAGAGGACTAGCGGGAGGGACCGGGGAGCTGTTTTTT. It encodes CASRGLAGGTGELFF.

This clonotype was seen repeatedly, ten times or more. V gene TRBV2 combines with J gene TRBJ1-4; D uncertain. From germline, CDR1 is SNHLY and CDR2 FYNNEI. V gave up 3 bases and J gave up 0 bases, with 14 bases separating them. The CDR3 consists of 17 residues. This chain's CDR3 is CASSERQVSSTNEKLFF. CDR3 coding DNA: TGTGCCAGCAGTGAGAGACAAGTTTCTTCAACTAATGAAAAACTGTTTTTT. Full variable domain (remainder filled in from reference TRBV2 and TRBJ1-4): EPEVTQTPSHQVTQMGQEVILRCVPISNHLYFYWYRQILGQKVEFLVSFYNNEISEKSEIFDDQFSVERPDGSNFTLKIRSTKLEDSAMYFCASSERQVSSTNEKLFFGSGTQLSVL.

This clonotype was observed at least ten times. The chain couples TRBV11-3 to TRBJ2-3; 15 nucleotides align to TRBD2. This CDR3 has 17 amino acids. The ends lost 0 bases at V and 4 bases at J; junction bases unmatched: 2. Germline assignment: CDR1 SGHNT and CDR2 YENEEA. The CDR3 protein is CASSLEGTSGGPDTQYF. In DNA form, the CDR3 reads TGTGCCAGCAGCTTAGAAGGGACTAGCGGGGGGCCAGATACGCAGTATTTT.

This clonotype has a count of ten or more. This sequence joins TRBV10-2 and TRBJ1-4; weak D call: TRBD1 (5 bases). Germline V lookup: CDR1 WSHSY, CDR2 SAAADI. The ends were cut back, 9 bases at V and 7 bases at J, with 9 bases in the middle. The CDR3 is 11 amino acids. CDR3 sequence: CASGGGEKLFF. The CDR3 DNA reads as TGCGCCAGTGGGGGGGGTGAAAAACTGTTTTTT.

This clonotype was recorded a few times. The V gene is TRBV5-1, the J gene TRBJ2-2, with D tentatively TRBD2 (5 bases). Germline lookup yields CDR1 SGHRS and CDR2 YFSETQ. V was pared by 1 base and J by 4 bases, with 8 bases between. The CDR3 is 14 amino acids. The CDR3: CASSLWESTGELFF. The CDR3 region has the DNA TGCGCCAGCAGCTTGTGGGAGTCCACCGGGGAGCTGTTTTTT. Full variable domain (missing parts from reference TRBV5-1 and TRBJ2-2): KAGVTQTPRYLIKTRGQQVTLSCSPISGHRSVSWYQQTPGQGLQFLFEYFSETQRNKGNFPGRFSGRQFSNSRSEMNVSTLELGDSALYLCASSLWESTGELFFGEGSRLTVL.

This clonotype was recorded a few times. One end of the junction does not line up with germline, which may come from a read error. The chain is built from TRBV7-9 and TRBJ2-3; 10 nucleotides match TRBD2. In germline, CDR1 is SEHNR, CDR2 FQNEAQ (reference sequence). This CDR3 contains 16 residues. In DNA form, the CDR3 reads TGCGCCAGCAGCCAAGAGCGGGGGGGAGGCACAGATACGCAGTATTTT. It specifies CASSQERGGGTDTQYF.

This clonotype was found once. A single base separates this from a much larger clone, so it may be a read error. The CDR3 here is CAISLAGPQYEQYF. CDR3 coding DNA: TGTGCCATCAGCCTGGCGGGACCACAGTACGAGCAGTACTTC. This sequence joins TRBV10-3 and TRBJ2-5, with D possibly TRBD2 on 6 matching bases. The end of the DNA is better explained by TRBJ2-7, so the J call may be wrong. Germline CDR1 is ENHRY and CDR2 is SYGVKD. The CDR3 consists of 14 residues.

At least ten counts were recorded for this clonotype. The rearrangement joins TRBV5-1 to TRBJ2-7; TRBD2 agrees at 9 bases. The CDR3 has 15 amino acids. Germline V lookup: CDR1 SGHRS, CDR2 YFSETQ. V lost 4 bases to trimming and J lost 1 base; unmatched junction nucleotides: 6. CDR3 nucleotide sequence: TGCGCCAGCAGCCCATTAGCGGGGGCATCCTACGAGCAGTACTTC. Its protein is CASSPLAGASYEQYF.

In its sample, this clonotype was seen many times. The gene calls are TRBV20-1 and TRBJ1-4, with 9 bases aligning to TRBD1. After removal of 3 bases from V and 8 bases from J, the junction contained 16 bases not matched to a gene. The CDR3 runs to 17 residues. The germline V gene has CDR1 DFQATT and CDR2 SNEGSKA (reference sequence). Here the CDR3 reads CSARREDTGGGWEKLFF. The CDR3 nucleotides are TGCAGTGCTAGGAGAGAGGACACAGGGGGCGGATGGGAAAAACTGTTTTTT.

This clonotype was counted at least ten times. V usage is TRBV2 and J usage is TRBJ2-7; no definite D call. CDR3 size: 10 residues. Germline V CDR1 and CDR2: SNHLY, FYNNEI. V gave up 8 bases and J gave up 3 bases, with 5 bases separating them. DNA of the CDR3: TGTGCCAGCTCTAACTACGAGCAGTACTTC. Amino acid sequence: CASSNYEQYF.

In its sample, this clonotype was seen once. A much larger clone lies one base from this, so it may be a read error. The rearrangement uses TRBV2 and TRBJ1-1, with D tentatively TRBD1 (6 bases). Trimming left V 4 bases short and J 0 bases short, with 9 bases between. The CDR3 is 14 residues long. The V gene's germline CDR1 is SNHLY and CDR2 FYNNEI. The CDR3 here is CASSGGHLNTEAFF. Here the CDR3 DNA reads TGTGCCAGCAGTGGGGGGCACCTGAACACTGAAGCTTTCTTT.

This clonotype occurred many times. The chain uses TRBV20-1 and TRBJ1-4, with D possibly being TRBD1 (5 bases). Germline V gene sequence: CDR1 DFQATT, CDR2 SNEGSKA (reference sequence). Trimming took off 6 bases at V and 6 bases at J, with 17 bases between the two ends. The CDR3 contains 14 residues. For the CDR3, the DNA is TGCAGTGCCAGGCGGGGGGATAAAGATGAAAAACTGTTTTTT. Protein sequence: CSARRGDKDEKLFF.

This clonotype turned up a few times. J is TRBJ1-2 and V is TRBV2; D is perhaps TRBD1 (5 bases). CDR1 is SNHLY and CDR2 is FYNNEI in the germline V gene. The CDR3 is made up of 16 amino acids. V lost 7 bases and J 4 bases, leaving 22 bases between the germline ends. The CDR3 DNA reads TGTGCCAGCACCAAAGGGGAGGTCGGATTGCCCTATGGCTACACCTTC. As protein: CASTKGEVGLPYGYTF.

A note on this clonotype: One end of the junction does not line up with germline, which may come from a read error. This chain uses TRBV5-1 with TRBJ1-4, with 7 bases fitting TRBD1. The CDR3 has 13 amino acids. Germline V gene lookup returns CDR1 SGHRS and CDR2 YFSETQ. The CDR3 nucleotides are TGCGCCAGCAGGGTCGCAGGGGGAAGAAAAACTGTTTTT. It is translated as CASRVAGGRKTVF.

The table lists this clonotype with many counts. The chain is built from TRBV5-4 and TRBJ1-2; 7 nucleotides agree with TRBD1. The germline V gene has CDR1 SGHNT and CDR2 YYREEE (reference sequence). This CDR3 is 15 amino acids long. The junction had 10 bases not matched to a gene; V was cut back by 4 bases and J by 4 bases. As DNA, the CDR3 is TGTGCCAGCAGCCCGGAGACAGGGTTAGGCTATGGCTACACCTTC. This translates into CASSPETGLGYGYTF. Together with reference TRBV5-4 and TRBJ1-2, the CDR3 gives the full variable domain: ETGVTQSPTHLIKTRGQQVTLRCSSQSGHNTVSWYQQALGQGPQFIFQYYREEENGRGNFPPRFSGLQFPNYSSELNVNALELDDSALYLCASSPETGLGYGYTFGSGTRLTVV.

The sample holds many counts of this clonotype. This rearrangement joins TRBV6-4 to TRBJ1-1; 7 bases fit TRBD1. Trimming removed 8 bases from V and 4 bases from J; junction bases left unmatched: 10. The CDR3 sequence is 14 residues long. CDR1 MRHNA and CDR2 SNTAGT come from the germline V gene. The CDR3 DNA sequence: TGTGCCAGCTCCGCGACAGGGCTGAGCACTGAAGCTTTCTTT. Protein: CASSATGLSTEAFF.

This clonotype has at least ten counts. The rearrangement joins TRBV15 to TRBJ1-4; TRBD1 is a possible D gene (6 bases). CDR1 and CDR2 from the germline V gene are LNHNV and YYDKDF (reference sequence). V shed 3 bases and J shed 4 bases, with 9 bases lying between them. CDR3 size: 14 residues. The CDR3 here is CATSRDRGNEKLFF. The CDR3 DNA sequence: TGTGCCACCAGCAGGGACAGAGGTAATGAAAAACTGTTTTTT.

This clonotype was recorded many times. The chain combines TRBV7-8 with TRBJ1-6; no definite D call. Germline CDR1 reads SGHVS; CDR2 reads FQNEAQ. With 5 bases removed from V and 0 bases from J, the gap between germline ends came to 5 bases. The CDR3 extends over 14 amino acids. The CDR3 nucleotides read TGTGCCAGCAGCCCTAGCTCCTATAATTCACCCCTCCACTTT. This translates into CASSPSSYNSPLHF.

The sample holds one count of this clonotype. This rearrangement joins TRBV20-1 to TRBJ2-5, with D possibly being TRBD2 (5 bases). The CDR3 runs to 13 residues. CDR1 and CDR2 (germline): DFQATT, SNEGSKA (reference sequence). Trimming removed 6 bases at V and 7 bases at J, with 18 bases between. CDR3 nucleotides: TGCAGTGCCCCCGTGGGTTTCGGAGGGACCCAGTACTTC. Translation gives CSAPVGFGGTQYF.

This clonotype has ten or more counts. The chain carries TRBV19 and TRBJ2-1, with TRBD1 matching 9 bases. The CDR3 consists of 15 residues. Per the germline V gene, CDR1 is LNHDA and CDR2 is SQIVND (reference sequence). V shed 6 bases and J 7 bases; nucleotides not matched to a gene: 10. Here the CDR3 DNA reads TGTGCCAGTAGGTTCTCGGACAGGGGTCCTAATGAGCAGTTCTTC. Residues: CASRFSDRGPNEQFF.

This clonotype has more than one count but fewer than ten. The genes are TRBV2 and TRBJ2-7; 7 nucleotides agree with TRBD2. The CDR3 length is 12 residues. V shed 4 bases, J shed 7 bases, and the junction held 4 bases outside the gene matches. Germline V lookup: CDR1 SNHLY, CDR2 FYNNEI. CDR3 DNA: TGTGCCAGCAGTGTCGCGGGGGTGGAGCAGTACTTC. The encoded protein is CASSVAGVEQYF.